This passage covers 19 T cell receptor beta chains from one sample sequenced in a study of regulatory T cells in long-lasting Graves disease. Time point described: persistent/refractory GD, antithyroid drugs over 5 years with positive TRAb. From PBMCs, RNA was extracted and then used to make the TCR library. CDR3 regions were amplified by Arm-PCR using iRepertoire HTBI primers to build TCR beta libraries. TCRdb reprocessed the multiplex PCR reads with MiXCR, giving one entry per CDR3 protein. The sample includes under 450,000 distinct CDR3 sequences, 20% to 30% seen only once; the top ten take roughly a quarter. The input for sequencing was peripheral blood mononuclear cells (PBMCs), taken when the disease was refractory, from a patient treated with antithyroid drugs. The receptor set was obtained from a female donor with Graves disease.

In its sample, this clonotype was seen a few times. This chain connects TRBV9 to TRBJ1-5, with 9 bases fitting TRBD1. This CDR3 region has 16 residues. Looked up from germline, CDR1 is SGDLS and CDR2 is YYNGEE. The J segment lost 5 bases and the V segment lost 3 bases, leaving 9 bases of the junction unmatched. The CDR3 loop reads CASSGGPGQGYQPQHF. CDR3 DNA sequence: TGTGCCAGCAGCGGAGGACCGGGACAGGGATATCAGCCCCAGCATTTT.

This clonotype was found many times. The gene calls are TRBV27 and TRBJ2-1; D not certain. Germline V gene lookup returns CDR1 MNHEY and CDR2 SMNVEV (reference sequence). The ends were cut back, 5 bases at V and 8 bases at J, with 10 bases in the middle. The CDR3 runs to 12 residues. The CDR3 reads CASSPNSDEQFF. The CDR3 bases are TGTGCCAGCAGTCCCAATTCGGATGAGCAGTTCTTC.

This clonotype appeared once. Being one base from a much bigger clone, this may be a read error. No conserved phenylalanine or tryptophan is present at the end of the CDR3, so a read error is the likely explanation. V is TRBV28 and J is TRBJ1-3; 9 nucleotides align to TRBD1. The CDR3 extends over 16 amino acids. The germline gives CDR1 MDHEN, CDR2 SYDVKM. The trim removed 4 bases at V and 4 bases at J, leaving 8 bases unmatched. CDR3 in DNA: TGTGCCAGCAGTTCAACCGGGACAGGGACGGGAAACACCATATATTCT. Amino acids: CASSSTGTGTGNTIYS.

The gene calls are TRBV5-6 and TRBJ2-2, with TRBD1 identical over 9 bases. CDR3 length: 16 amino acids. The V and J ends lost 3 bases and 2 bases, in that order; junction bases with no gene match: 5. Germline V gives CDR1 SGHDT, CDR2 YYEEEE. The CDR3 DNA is TGTGCCAGCAGCTCACAGGGGGCTGTTAACACCGGGGAGCTGTTTTTT. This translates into CASSSQGAVNTGELFF.

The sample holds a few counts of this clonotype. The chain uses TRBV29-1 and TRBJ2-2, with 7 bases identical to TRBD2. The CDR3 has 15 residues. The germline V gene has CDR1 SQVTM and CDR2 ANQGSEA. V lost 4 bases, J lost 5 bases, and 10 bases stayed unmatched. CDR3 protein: CSVVGGAGPTGELFF. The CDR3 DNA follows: TGCAGCGTTGTGGGAGGGGCAGGGCCGACCGGGGAGCTGTTTTTT.

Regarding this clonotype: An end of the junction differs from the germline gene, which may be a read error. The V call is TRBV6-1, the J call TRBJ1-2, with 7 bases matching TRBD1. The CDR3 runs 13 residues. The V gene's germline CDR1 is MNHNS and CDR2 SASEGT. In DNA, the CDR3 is TGTGCCATCAGTGAGTCGGGACAGTCGGGCTACACCTTC. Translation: CAISESGQSGYTF.

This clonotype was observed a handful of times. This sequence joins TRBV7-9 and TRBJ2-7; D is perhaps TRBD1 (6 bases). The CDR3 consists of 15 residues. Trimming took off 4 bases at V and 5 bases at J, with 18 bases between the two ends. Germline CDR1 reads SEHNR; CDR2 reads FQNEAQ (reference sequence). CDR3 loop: CASSSSGQRVDEQYF. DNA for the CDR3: TGTGCCAGCAGCTCATCTGGACAGAGGGTGGACGAGCAGTACTTC.

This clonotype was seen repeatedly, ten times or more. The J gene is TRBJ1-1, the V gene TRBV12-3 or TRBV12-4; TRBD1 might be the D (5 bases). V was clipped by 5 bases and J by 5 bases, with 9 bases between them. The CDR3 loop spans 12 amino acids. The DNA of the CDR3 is TGTGCCAGCAGTCTGGGGACGACTGAAGCTTTCTTT. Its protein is CASSLGTTEAFF.

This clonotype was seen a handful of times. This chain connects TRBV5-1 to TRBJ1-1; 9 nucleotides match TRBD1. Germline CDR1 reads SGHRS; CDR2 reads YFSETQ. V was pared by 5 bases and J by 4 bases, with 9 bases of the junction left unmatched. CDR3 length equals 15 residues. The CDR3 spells CASRPTGQGITEAFF. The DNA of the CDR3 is TGCGCCAGCAGACCCACGGGACAGGGAATCACTGAAGCTTTCTTT.

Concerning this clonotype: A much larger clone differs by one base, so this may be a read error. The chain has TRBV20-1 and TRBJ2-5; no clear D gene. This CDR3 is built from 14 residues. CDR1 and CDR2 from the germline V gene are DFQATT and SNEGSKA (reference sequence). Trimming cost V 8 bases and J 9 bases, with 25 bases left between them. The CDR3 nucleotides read TGCAGTACTACCGAAACTTCAACCGTGGAGTCCCAGTACTTC. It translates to CSTTETSTVESQYF.

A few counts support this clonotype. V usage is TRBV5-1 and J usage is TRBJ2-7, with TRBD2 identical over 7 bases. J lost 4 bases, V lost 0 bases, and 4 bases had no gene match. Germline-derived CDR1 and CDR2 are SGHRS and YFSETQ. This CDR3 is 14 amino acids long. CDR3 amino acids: CASSLVIAGYEQYF. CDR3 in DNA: TGCGCCAGCAGCTTGGTAATAGCGGGTTACGAGCAGTACTTC.

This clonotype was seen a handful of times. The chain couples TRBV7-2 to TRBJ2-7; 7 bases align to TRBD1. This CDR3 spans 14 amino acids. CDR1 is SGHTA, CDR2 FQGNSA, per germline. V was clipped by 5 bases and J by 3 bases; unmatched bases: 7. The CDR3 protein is CASSMGQTGYEQYF. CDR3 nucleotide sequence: TGTGCCAGCAGCATGGGACAGACGGGCTACGAGCAGTACTTC.

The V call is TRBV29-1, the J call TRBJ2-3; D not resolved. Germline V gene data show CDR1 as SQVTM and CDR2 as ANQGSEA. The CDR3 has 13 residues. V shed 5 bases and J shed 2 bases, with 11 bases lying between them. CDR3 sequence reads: CSVWTTNTDTQYF. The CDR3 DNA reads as TGCAGCGTTTGGACCACAAACACAGATACGCAGTATTTT.

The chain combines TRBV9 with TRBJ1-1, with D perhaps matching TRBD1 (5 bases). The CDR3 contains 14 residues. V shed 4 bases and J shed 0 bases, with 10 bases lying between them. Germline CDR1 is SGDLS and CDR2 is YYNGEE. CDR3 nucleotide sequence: TGTGCCAGCAGCCGGACACAGATGAACACTGAAGCTTTCTTT. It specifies CASSRTQMNTEAFF.

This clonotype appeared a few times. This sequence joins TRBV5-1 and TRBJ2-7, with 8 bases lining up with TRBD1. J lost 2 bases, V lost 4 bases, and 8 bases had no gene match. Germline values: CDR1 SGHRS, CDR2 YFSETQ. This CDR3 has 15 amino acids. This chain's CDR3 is CASSGTDREPYEQYF. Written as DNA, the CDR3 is TGCGCCAGCAGCGGAACGGACAGGGAACCCTACGAGCAGTACTTC.

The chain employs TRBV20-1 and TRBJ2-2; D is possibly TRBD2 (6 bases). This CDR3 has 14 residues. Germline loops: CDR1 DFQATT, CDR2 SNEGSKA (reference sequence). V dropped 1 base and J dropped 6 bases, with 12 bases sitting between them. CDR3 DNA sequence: TGCAGTGCTAGAGCCACTAGCATTTCCGGGGAGCTGTTTTTT. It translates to CSARATSISGELFF.

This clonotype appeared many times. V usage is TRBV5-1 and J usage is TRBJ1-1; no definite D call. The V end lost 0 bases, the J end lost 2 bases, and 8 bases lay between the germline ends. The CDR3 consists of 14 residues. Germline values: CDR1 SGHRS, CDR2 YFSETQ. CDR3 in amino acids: CASSLVQQNTEAFF. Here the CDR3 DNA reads TGCGCCAGCAGCTTGGTACAACAAAACACTGAAGCTTTCTTT.

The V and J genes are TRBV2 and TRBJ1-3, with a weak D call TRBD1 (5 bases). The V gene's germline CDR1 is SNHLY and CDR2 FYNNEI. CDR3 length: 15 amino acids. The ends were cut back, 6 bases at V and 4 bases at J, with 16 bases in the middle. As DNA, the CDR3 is TGTGCCAGCAGACGGGACCCCGGAGAGGGAAACACCATATATTTT. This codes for CASRRDPGEGNTIYF.

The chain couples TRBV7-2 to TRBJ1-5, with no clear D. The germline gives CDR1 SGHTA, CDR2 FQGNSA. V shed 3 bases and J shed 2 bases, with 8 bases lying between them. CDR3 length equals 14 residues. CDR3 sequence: CASSFPYGNQPQHF. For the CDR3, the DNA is TGTGCCAGCAGCTTTCCTTACGGCAATCAGCCCCAGCATTTT.